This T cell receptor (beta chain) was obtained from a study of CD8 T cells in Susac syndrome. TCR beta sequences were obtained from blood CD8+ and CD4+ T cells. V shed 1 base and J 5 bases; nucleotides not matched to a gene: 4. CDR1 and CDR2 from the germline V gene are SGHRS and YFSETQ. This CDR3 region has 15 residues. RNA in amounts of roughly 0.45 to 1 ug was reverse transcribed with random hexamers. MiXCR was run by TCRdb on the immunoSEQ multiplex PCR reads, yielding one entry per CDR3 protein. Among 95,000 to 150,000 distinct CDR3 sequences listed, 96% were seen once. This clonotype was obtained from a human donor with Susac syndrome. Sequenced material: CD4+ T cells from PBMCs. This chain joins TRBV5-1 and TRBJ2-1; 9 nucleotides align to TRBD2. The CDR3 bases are TGCGCCAGCAGCTTGACTAGCGGGTACCACAATGAGCAGTTCTTC. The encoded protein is CASSLTSGYHNEQFF. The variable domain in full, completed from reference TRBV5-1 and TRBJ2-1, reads KAGVTQTPRYLIKTRGQQVTLSCSPISGHRSVSWYQQTPGQGLQFLFEYFSETQRNKGNFPGRFSGRQFSNSRSEMNVSTLELGDSALYLCASSLTSGYHNEQFFGPGTRLTVL.